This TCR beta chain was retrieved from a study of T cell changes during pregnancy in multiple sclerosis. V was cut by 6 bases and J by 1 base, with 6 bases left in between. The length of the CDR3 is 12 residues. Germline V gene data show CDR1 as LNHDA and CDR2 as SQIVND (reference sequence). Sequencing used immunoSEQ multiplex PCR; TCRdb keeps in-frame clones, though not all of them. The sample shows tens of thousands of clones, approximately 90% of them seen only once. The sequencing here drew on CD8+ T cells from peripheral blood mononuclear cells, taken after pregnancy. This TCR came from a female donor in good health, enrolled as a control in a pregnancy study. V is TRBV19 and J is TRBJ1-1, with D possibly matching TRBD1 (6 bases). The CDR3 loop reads CASRGQNTEAFF. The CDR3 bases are TGTGCCAGTAGGGGACAGAACACTGAAGCTTTCTTT.